A selection of T cell receptor beta chains follows, all from one sample in a study of shared T cell receptors in the human thymus. Repertoires were generated with immunoSEQ multiplex PCR, while TCRdb's copy carries only in-frame clones and drops some. The table includes over 450,000 clones, 75% to 85% detected once. These same records also appear under a second study, on human thymus T cells.

Sequenced sample: thymocytes. All receptors derive from a boy in the first two years of life with a congenital heart defect. CDR3s include the opening cysteine and the closing phenylalanine or tryptophan. Fields, in order: CDR3 protein, CDR3 DNA, CDR3 length, D gene, V gene, J gene, clone size. The D gene is left open where the match is weak. Size tells how often a clone was seen (once, few, many) or the class of an expanded clone, and some rows leave it out.

CDR3aa: CASSPSRANTGELFF
CDR3nt: TGTGCCAGCAGCCCCTCGCGTGCGAACACCGGGGAGCTGTTTTTT
len: 15
d_gene: .
v_gene: TRBV11-2
j_gene: TRBJ2-2
abundance: few

CDR3aa: CASSFVGATVGNEQFF
CDR3nt: TGTGCCAGCAGTTTCGTGGGGGCCACTGTCGGCAATGAGCAGTTCTTC
len: 16
d_gene: .
v_gene: TRBV27
j_gene: TRBJ2-1
abundance: .

CDR3aa: CASGPQLGVNNPEAFF
CDR3nt: TGTGCCAGCGGTCCACAATTGGGCGTGAATAATCCTGAAGCTTTCTTT
len: 16
d_gene: .
v_gene: TRBV6-6
j_gene: TRBJ1-1
abundance: .

CDR3aa: CASSFHSGSRNEQFF
CDR3nt: TGTGCCAGCAGTTTTCATAGCGGGAGTCGGAATGAGCAGTTCTTC
len: 15
d_gene: TRBD2
v_gene: TRBV27
j_gene: TRBJ2-1
abundance: .

CDR3aa: CASSQEPSATSNSTGELFF
CDR3nt: TGCGCCAGCAGCCAAGAACCCTCAGCAACTAGCAATAGTACCGGGGAGCTGTTTTTT
len: 19
d_gene: .
v_gene: TRBV4-3
j_gene: TRBJ2-2
abundance: .

CDR3aa: CASSLQGGYNEQFF
CDR3nt: TGTGCCAGCAGTTTACAGGGGGGATACAATGAGCAGTTCTTC
len: 14
d_gene: .
v_gene: TRBV27
j_gene: TRBJ2-1
abundance: .

CDR3aa: CASISAQPQHF
CDR3nt: TGTGCCAGCATTAGTGCACAGCCCCAGCATTTT
len: 11
d_gene: .
v_gene: TRBV27
j_gene: TRBJ1-5
abundance: .

CDR3aa: CSVDSTGELFF
CDR3nt: TGCAGCGTGGACAGCACCGGGGAGCTGTTTTTT
len: 11
d_gene: .
v_gene: TRBV29-1
j_gene: TRBJ2-2
abundance: .

CDR3aa: CASSQDPSQGGFSYEQYF
CDR3nt: TGCGCCAGCAGCCAAGACCCCAGTCAGGGCGGCTTCTCCTACGAGCAGTACTTC
len: 18
d_gene: .
v_gene: TRBV4-1
j_gene: TRBJ2-7
abundance: .

CDR3aa: CASSWGTGTTQETQYF
CDR3nt: TGCGCCAGCAGCTGGGGGACAGGGACAACCCAAGAGACCCAGTACTTC
len: 16
d_gene: TRBD1
v_gene: TRBV5-1
j_gene: TRBJ2-5
abundance: .

CDR3aa: CASSFPRSNEQFF
CDR3nt: TGTGCCAGCAGTTTTCCTAGGTCCAATGAGCAGTTCTTC
len: 13
d_gene: .
v_gene: TRBV28
j_gene: TRBJ2-1
abundance: .

CDR3aa: CASSSAGTGLTDTQYF
CDR3nt: TGTGCCAGCAGTTCCGCGGGGACAGGGTTAACAGATACGCAGTATTTT
len: 16
d_gene: TRBD1
v_gene: TRBV6-5
j_gene: TRBJ2-3
abundance: .

CDR3aa: CASTHGGGRRYGYTF
CDR3nt: TGTGCCAGCACCCACGGCGGGGGGAGAAGATATGGCTACACCTTC
len: 15
d_gene: .
v_gene: TRBV7-9
j_gene: TRBJ1-2
abundance: .

CDR3aa: CASSHRLGQETQYF
CDR3nt: TGCGCCAGCAGCCACCGACTAGGGCAAGAGACCCAGTACTTC
len: 14
d_gene: .
v_gene: TRBV4-1
j_gene: TRBJ2-5
abundance: once

CDR3aa: CASSHPGGHQPQHF
CDR3nt: TGTGCCAGCAGCCACCCGGGCGGGCATCAGCCCCAGCATTTT
len: 14
d_gene: .
v_gene: TRBV28
j_gene: TRBJ1-5
abundance: once

CDR3aa: CASSQEEGGAQETQYF
CDR3nt: TGTGCCAGCAGCCAAGAAGAGGGAGGGGCCCAAGAGACCCAGTACTTC
len: 16
d_gene: TRBD2
v_gene: TRBV4-2
j_gene: TRBJ2-5
abundance: .

CDR3aa: CASSEGTFGYGQVETQYF
CDR3nt: TGTGCCAGCAGTGAAGGGACTTTCGGGTATGGACAGGTAGAGACCCAGTACTTC
len: 18
d_gene: TRBD1
v_gene: TRBV6-1
j_gene: TRBJ2-5
abundance: .

CDR3aa: CASRSAGQGANTGELFF
CDR3nt: TGTGCCAGCCGATCCGCCGGACAGGGGGCGAACACCGGGGAGCTGTTTTTT
len: 17
d_gene: TRBD1
v_gene: TRBV27
j_gene: TRBJ2-2
abundance: .

CDR3aa: CSVPTEGEGENIQYF
CDR3nt: TGCAGCGTTCCTACGGAAGGGGAGGGGGAAAACATTCAGTACTTC
len: 15
d_gene: .
v_gene: TRBV29-1
j_gene: TRBJ2-4
abundance: .

CDR3aa: CASSRRVKGGVYGYTF
CDR3nt: TGTGCCAGCAGCCGCCGGGTCAAGGGAGGGGTCTATGGCTACACCTTC
len: 16
d_gene: .
v_gene: TRBV7-9
j_gene: TRBJ1-2
abundance: once

CDR3aa: CATSSGTSGRSSYEQYF
CDR3nt: TGTGCCACCAGCAGCGGGACTAGCGGGAGAAGCTCCTACGAGCAGTACTTC
len: 17
d_gene: TRBD2
v_gene: TRBV15
j_gene: TRBJ2-7
abundance: .